This T cell receptor beta chain comes out of a study of CD8 T cells in Susac syndrome. Random hexamers were used to reverse transcribe the RNA input (roughly 0.5 to 1 ug). TCR beta CDR3 was amplified by immunoSEQ covering 54 Vbeta and 13 Jbeta. TCRdb used MiXCR to reprocess the immunoSEQ multiplex PCR reads, holding one entry per CDR3 protein. In the table there are approximately 190,000 distinct CDR3 sequences, 80% to 95% of which are singletons. The V and J ends lost 1 base and 1 base respectively, with 13 bases between them. The germline CDR1 and CDR2 sequences are LGHDT and YNNKEL (reference sequence). The CDR3 is 17 amino acids.

This sequence originates from a human donor in good health. Input material: CD4+ T cells from PBMCs. This rearrangement joins TRBV3-1 to TRBJ2-2, with D possibly being TRBD1 (6 bases). The CDR3 DNA follows: TGTGCCAGCAGCCAAGGGACCCAGGGGATGAACACCGGGGAGCTGTTTTTT. Translated: CASSQGTQGMNTGELFF.